This T cell receptor (beta chain) was obtained from a study of T cells in tuberculosis. The repertoire was sequenced with immunoSEQ multiplex PCR; TCRdb's copy has only in-frame clones and lacks some. The repertoire has about 50,000 clones, about 96% of them found once; the top ten carry more than 1.4%. Germline V gene sequence: CDR1 SGHAT, CDR2 FQNNGV. The V and J ends lost 1 base and 2 bases respectively, with 12 bases between them. The CDR3 sequence is 16 residues long. Concerning this clone itself: What it binds is unknown.

The time point: new active TB diagnosis, blood taken before or within 7 days of starting treatment. Study observations and caveats: Smaller distances to GMM-specific TCRs suggested their expansion in active tuberculosis. Smaller alpha distances in active tuberculosis partly reflected shorter CDR3-alpha lengths.

The material was PBMCs, obtained at tuberculosis diagnosis. This receptor was obtained from an adult with tuberculosis. The chain joins TRBV11-2 to TRBJ2-1; TRBD1 is a possible D gene (6 bases). The CDR3 nucleotides read TGTGCCAGCAGCTTAGCTTTCGACAGGCCCTACAATGAGCAGTTCTTC. This encodes CASSLAFDRPYNEQFF.